This TCR beta chain came from a study of monozygotic twins with inflammatory bowel disease. Study findings and constraints: Healthy co-twins showed greater TCRbeta diversity (inverse Simpson) than IBD patients.

Whole blood, unsorted for T cells, was the source of total RNA. During cDNA synthesis, UMIs that each contained a 6-nucleotide sample barcode were added by means of template switching. Following a re-call of the 5' RACE reads, TCRdb has one entry per CDR3 protein and lacks DNA. The specimen's table records around 450,000 distinct CDR3 sequences. CDR1 is SGHTA and CDR2 is FQGTGA in the germline V gene. The CDR3 is made up of 14 amino acids. Turning to this clonotype: No antigen is known for it.

The TCR originated in a human donor with ulcerative colitis or Crohn's disease, or a healthy co-twin of an affected twin (not recorded which). The sample taken for sequencing was blood. The chain couples TRBV7-3 to TRBJ2-5; the TCRdb call, TRBD2, lacks DNA for checking. CDR3 sequence reads: CASSLGPSWETQYF. The complete variable domain, with remaining parts taken from reference TRBV7-3 and TRBJ2-5, reads GAGVSQTPSNKVTEKGKYVELRCDPISGHTALYWYRQSLGQGPEFLIYFQGTGAADDSGLPNDRFFAVRPEGSVSTLKIQRTERGDSAVYLCASSLGPSWETQYFGPGTRLLVL.